This T cell receptor beta chain was identified during a study of blood T cell repertoires in COVID-19. Study in general: Acute-phase and convalescent COVID-19 samples originated in the United States, Italy and Spain. PBMCs, B-cell-depleted T cells, or T cells provided the cDNA or gDNA that made up the material.

Authors' data handling: It was from reference gene primer amplification that nucleated cell counts were estimated. Libraries were prepared by immunoSEQ multiplex PCR; TCRdb keeps only in-frame clonotypes and omits some of them. The V and J calls and the clone size are those of that table, but D and trimming were determined from the DNA. This table holds about 15,000 clones, 85% to 90% found once. Germline V lookup: CDR1 SEHNR, CDR2 FQNEAQ (reference sequence). CDR3 length equals 15 residues. J gave up 3 bases and V 4 bases, and 4 bases lay outside the gene matches. The TCR was taken from a man in his sixties with acute or convalescent COVID-19. The rearrangement links TRBV7-9 to TRBJ2-3; 10 bases match TRBD2. Specimen: peripheral blood. The CDR3 protein is CASSYPSGSTDTQYF. DNA of the CDR3: TGTGCCAGCAGCTACCCTAGCGGGAGTACAGATACGCAGTATTTT.